The 27 T cell receptor beta chains reported below all come from one sample, sequenced in a study of OX40 agonist ivuxolimab in advanced cancers. Profiled with immunoSEQ multiplex PCR; TCRdb holds only in-frame clones, not every one. The sample consists of some 28,000 clones, 70% to 80% of them appearing once. The starting material was CD4+ or CD8+ T cells sorted from blood, obtained in a trial of the OX40 agonist ivuxolimab. These receptors were collected from an adult with an advanced solid tumor such as melanoma, head and neck, liver or kidney cancer.

This CDR3 reads CASSQDPRLAGGPHEQFF. The CDR3 DNA follows: TGCGCCAGCAGCCAAGATCCGCGACTAGCGGGGGGGCCTCATGAGCAGTTCTTC. The V and J genes are TRBV4-1 and TRBJ2-1; TRBD2 matches 14 bases. The CDR3 loop spans 18 amino acids. The germline gives CDR1 MGHRA, CDR2 YSYEKL. V gave up 0 bases and J gave up 8 bases; unmatched junction bases: 9.

The chain has TRBV19 and TRBJ1-3, with unresolved D. Germline-derived CDR1 and CDR2 are LNHDA and SQIVND (reference sequence). This CDR3 has 13 amino acids. Trimming shortened V by 4 bases and J by 3 bases, and 7 bases separated the two germline ends. Written as DNA, the CDR3 is TGTGCCAGTAGTACCCCCGGTGGAAACACCATATATTTT. Translation gives CASSTPGGNTIYF.

The chain uses TRBV23-1 and TRBJ1-5, with D tentatively TRBD1 (5 bases). TRBV23-1 is flagged as an ORF with uncertain function. Trimming stripped 2 bases from V and 6 bases from J, with 8 bases between. CDR3 length: 13 residues. The CDR3 DNA follows: TGCGCCAGCAGTCAAGCAGGGAGTCAGCCCCAGCATTTT. Its translation: CASSQAGSQPQHF.

The V call is TRBV7-8, the J call TRBJ2-4; D is tentatively TRBD1 or TRBD2 (5 bases each). Deletions cut 5 bases from V and 1 base from J, with 15 bases between. CDR3 length: 16 residues. CDR1 is SGHVS, CDR2 FQNEAQ, per germline. CDR3 region: CASSPYSEGAKNIQYF. Here the CDR3 DNA reads TGTGCCAGCAGCCCCTACTCTGAGGGGGCCAAAAACATTCAGTACTTC.

The CDR3 loop is CASSLSRQAGTEAFF. The CDR3 DNA reads as TGTGCCAGCAGTTTAAGTAGACAAGCAGGGACTGAAGCTTTCTTT. The genes are TRBV27 and TRBJ1-1; maybe TRBD1 (5 bases). Per germline, CDR1 MNHEY and CDR2 SMNVEV (reference sequence). Trimming took 2 bases from V and 5 from J, leaving 15 bases between them. The CDR3 length is 15 residues.

This clone was seen once. J is TRBJ1-1 and V is TRBV5-4; TRBD1 might be the D (5 bases). This CDR3 is 13 amino acids long. Trimming cost V 2 bases and J 7 bases, with 12 bases left between them. In germline, CDR1 is SGHNT, CDR2 YYREEE (reference sequence). The CDR3 region is CASSLRGVGEAFF. DNA of the CDR3: TGTGCCAGCAGCTTACGGGGGGTTGGTGAAGCTTTCTTT.

This chain links TRBV19 with TRBJ1-1, with a tentative D call TRBD1 (5 bases). Trimming removed 8 bases from V and 1 base from J, with 20 bases in between. CDR1 LNHDA and CDR2 SQIVND come from the germline V gene (reference sequence). The CDR3 totals 16 residues. CDR3 sequence: CASRPLGDAGNTEAFF. The CDR3 DNA reads as TGTGCCAGTCGTCCTTTGGGGGACGCGGGGAACACTGAAGCTTTCTTT. Full variable domain (outside the CDR3, taken from reference TRBV19 and TRBJ1-1): DGGITQSPKYLFRKEGQNVTLSCEQNLNHDAMYWYRQDPGQGLRLIYYSQIVNDFQKGDIAEGYSVSREKKESFPLTVTSAQKNPTAFYLCASRPLGDAGNTEAFFGQGTRLTVV.

The CDR3 here is CASSNNYEQYF. The DNA of the CDR3 is TGTGCCAGCAGTAACAACTACGAGCAGTACTTC. The V and J genes are TRBV6-6 and TRBJ2-7; D is ambiguous. V shed 5 bases and J shed 3 bases, with 5 bases lying between them. Per the germline V gene, CDR1 is MNHNY and CDR2 is SVGAGI (reference sequence). The CDR3 consists of 11 residues.

The gene calls are TRBV10-3 and TRBJ1-6; weak D call: TRBD1 (6 bases). The germline V gene has CDR1 ENHRY and CDR2 SYGVKD. The CDR3 length is 13 residues. V was trimmed by 8 bases and J by 6 bases, leaving 11 bases between them. Here the CDR3 reads CAISGQLNSPLHF. The CDR3 nucleotides read TGTGCCATCTCTGGACAGCTTAATTCACCCCTCCACTTT.

A single count supports this clone. The chain couples TRBV11-2 to TRBJ1-1; possibly TRBD1 for D (5 bases). Trimming cost V 1 base and J 5 bases, with 8 bases left between them. The CDR3 is 13 residues long. Per the germline V gene, CDR1 is SGHAT and CDR2 is FQNNGV. This CDR3 is CASSLGQGTEAFF. The CDR3 DNA follows: TGTGCCAGCAGCTTAGGTCAGGGTACTGAAGCTTTCTTT.

The chain links TRBV10-2 to TRBJ2-3, with 7 bases identical to TRBD1. This CDR3 spans 14 amino acids. With 4 bases clipped from V and 4 bases from J, the junction kept 5 bases outside the gene matches. In germline, CDR1 is WSHSY, CDR2 SAAADI. The CDR3 region has the DNA TGCGCCAGCAGTGGACAGGGACCCCCAGATACGCAGTATTTT. Translating gives CASSGQGPPDTQYF.

The chain links TRBV4-1 to TRBJ1-2; 8 bases are shared with TRBD1. The V segment lost 0 bases and the J segment 7 bases; nucleotides outside the gene matches: 10. Germline V CDR1 and CDR2: MGHRA, YSYEKL. The CDR3 has 16 amino acids. Here the CDR3 reads CASSQDSTTGVGGYTF. CDR3 coding DNA: TGCGCCAGCAGCCAAGATTCAACGACAGGGGTAGGTGGCTACACCTTC.

This clone is a singleton in its sample. This chain connects TRBV30 to TRBJ1-4; the D gene is possibly TRBD1 (5 bases). Per the germline V gene, CDR1 is GTSNPN and CDR2 is SVGIG (reference sequence). V shed 0 bases and J shed 1 base, with 12 bases lying between them. This CDR3 spans 16 amino acids. DNA for the CDR3: TGTGCCTGGAGTGTAGTCAGGACAAGAACTAATGAAAAACTGTTTTTT. Protein: CAWSVVRTRTNEKLFF.

This chain links TRBV25-1 with TRBJ2-1; TRBD1 might be the D (5 bases). Germline CDR1 MGHDK, CDR2 SYGVNS. The CDR3 is made up of 13 amino acids. V lost 7 bases, J lost 8 bases, and 15 bases lay in between. Here the CDR3 reads CASTRAVFDEQFF. The CDR3 nucleotides read TGTGCCAGCACCAGGGCAGTTTTCGATGAGCAGTTCTTC.

V is TRBV7-9 and J is TRBJ1-1, with 10 bases that match TRBD1. CDR1 is SEHNR and CDR2 is FQNEAQ in the germline V gene (reference sequence). The CDR3 consists of 16 residues. The V segment lost 5 bases and the J segment 3 bases; nucleotides outside the gene matches: 9. CDR3 nucleotide sequence: TGTGCCAGCAGCAACCCCGTTGGGACAGGGGACACTGAAGCTTTCTTT. Translation: CASSNPVGTGDTEAFF.

This rearrangement joins TRBV5-5 to TRBJ2-3, with D unresolved. V gave up 0 bases and J gave up 2 bases, with 4 bases separating them. The CDR3 runs 13 residues. Germline assignment: CDR1 SGHKS and CDR2 YYEKEE (reference sequence). CDR3 DNA sequence: TGTGCCAGCAGCTTGGAACCCACAGATACGCAGTATTTT. Translating gives CASSLEPTDTQYF.

The rearrangement uses TRBV4-1 and TRBJ2-5; D unresolved. CDR1 is MGHRA, CDR2 YSYEKL, per germline. Trimming removed 5 bases at V and 11 bases at J, with 15 bases between. The CDR3 totals 12 residues. The CDR3 DNA sequence: TGCGCCAGCAGCGTATCGGCTGGAGAGCAGTACTTC. It is translated as CASSVSAGEQYF.

The chain employs TRBV9 and TRBJ2-5; the D gene is possibly TRBD2 (6 bases). Trimming took 0 bases from V and 1 from J, leaving 13 bases between them. Per the germline V gene, CDR1 is SGDLS and CDR2 is YYNGEE. This CDR3 comprises 16 residues. The CDR3 nucleotides are TGTGCCAGCAGCGTAGGAGGAGACGGGGGCCAAGAGACCCAGTACTTC. Translating it yields CASSVGGDGGQETQYF.

This clone was seen more than once but under ten times. A far larger clone is only one base removed, so a read error is likely. This specimen includes other DNA sequences encoding the same CDR3. This chain uses TRBV4-1 with TRBJ2-5; 8 bases are a match to TRBD1. This CDR3 has 14 amino acids. With V trimmed by 1 base and J by 3 bases, 1 base remained unmatched. In germline, CDR1 is MGHRA, CDR2 YSYEKL. The CDR3 DNA reads TGCGCCAGCAGCCAAGGGACAGGGAAAGAGACCCAGTACTTC. This sequence encodes CASSQGTGKETQYF.

The CDR3 is CASTLKGGRTDTQYF. CDR3 DNA: TGTGCCAGCACCTTAAAGGGGGGGCGCACAGATACGCAGTATTTT. The chain combines TRBV9 with TRBJ2-3; tentatively, D is TRBD2 (7 bases). CDR3 length: 15 residues. CDR1 is SGDLS and CDR2 is YYNGEE in the germline V gene. Trimming stripped 6 bases from V and 1 base from J, with 15 bases between.

This clone was seen only once. The chain employs TRBV19 and TRBJ1-4; no clear D. Germline V gene lookup returns CDR1 LNHDA and CDR2 SQIVND (reference sequence). Trimming removed 4 bases from V and 6 bases from J, with 9 bases in between. CDR3 length: 13 amino acids. The CDR3 spells CASSTQTYEKLFF. As DNA, the CDR3 is TGTGCCAGTAGTACCCAGACTTATGAAAAACTGTTTTTT.

This clone was seen a few times. This chain joins TRBV2 and TRBJ1-1; D possibly corresponds to TRBD1 (6 bases). V was trimmed by 10 bases and J by 0 bases, leaving 15 bases between them. The CDR3 is 14 residues long. The germline V gene has CDR1 SNHLY and CDR2 FYNNEI. In DNA form, the CDR3 reads TGTGCCACCTCACGACAGGACGTGAACACTGAAGCTTTCTTT. Its protein is CATSRQDVNTEAFF.

The chain has TRBV28 and TRBJ1-4; 8 positions match TRBD1. The germline V gene has CDR1 MDHEN and CDR2 SYDVKM. V gave up 6 bases and J gave up 7 bases; unmatched junction bases: 10. This CDR3 comprises 15 residues. The CDR3 bases are TGTGCCAGCAGCGCGACGACAGGGGCGATTGAAAAACTGTTTTTT. This sequence encodes CASSATTGAIEKLFF. The variable domain in full, completed from reference TRBV28 and TRBJ1-4, reads DVKVTQSSRYLVKRTGEKVFLECVQDMDHENMFWYRQDPGLGLRLIYFSYDVKMKEKGDIPEGYSVSREKKERFSLILESASTNQTSMYLCASSATTGAIEKLFFGSGTQLSVL.

The genes are TRBV10-3 and TRBJ1-1; D perhaps matches TRBD1 (5 bases). V was trimmed by 2 bases and J by 0 bases, leaving 7 bases between them. Germline V gene data show CDR1 as ENHRY and CDR2 as SYGVKD. CDR3 length: 14 residues. Written as DNA, the CDR3 is TGTGCCATCAGTGAGGACAGCATGAACACTGAAGCTTTCTTT. Protein: CAISEDSMNTEAFF.

The rearrangement uses TRBV28 and TRBJ1-4; D is unresolved. V lost 3 bases to trimming and J lost 4 bases, with 6 bases between them. In germline, CDR1 is MDHEN, CDR2 SYDVKM. The CDR3 length is 13 residues. CDR3 sequence: CASSLHHNEKLFF. CDR3 sequence (DNA): TGTGCCAGCAGTTTGCACCATAATGAAAAACTGTTTTTT.

The chain uses TRBV7-9 and TRBJ2-7, with 10 bases that match TRBD2. V was pared by 1 base and J by 0 bases, with 6 bases of the junction left unmatched. This CDR3 is 17 amino acids long. CDR1 is SEHNR and CDR2 is FQNEAQ in the germline V gene (reference sequence). CDR3 region: CASSLGELAGPSYEQYF. CDR3 in DNA: TGTGCCAGCAGCTTAGGGGAACTAGCGGGGCCCTCCTACGAGCAGTACTTC.

The CDR3, as DNA: TGTGCCAGTAGTTTAGGACACCCGAACACTGAAGCTTTCTTT. Its protein product is CASSLGHPNTEAFF. The gene calls are TRBV19 and TRBJ1-1, with a weak D call TRBD1 (5 bases). CDR1 is LNHDA and CDR2 is SQIVND in the germline V gene (reference sequence). V was pared by 5 bases and J by 1 base, with 11 bases between. This CDR3 region has 14 residues.